Listed here are 10 T cell receptor beta chains from one sample, sequenced in a study of cytomegalovirus exposure and HLA in healthy donors. The PCR used 60 Vbeta and 13 Jbeta primers. Here immunoSEQ multiplex PCR was the method, and the copy in TCRdb shows in-frame clones only, minus some. The sample carries around 100,000 clones, around 82% recorded once. Sequencing was carried out using PBMCs. These receptors were collected from a man aged 40-50 years in good health and CMV-seropositive.

The rearrangement joins TRBV6-4 to TRBJ2-2; D remains ambiguous. The CDR3 covers 14 residues. CDR1 is MRHNA and CDR2 is SNTAGT in the germline V gene. With 7 bases removed from V and 1 base from J, the gap between germline ends came to 10 bases. The DNA of the CDR3 is TGTGCCAGCAATGAAAACTGGAACACCGGGGAGCTGTTTTTT. It codes for CASNENWNTGELFF.

This chain connects TRBV2 to TRBJ2-5; no clear D. Judging by the DNA end, TRBJ2-7 fits better; the J call may be wrong. The CDR3 loop spans 13 amino acids. Germline loops: CDR1 SNHLY, CDR2 FYNNEI. The CDR3 region has the DNA TGTGCCAGCAGTTTCCGAGTGGACTACGAGCAGTACTTC. Its protein is CASSFRVDYEQYF.

V usage is TRBV11-2 and J usage is TRBJ2-1, with 8 bases fitting TRBD2. This CDR3 comprises 18 residues. V lost 5 bases and J lost 0; bases outside the gene matches: 12. The germline CDR1 and CDR2 sequences are SGHAT and FQNNGV. The DNA of the CDR3 is TGTGCCAGCAGCCGATCCGCGGGAGGCTTGAGCTCCTACAATGAGCAGTTCTTC. Protein product: CASSRSAGGLSSYNEQFF.

This rearrangement joins TRBV19 to TRBJ1-5, with D possibly being TRBD1 (5 bases). The germline gives CDR1 LNHDA, CDR2 SQIVND (reference sequence). The CDR3 is 14 amino acids. V dropped 7 bases and J dropped 6 bases, with 16 bases sitting between them. This CDR3 reads CASNVGREAQPQHF. The CDR3, as DNA: TGTGCCAGTAACGTGGGCAGGGAGGCTCAGCCCCAGCATTTT.

This chain links TRBV7-2 with TRBJ2-2; D might be TRBD1 (5 bases). The V gene's germline CDR1 is SGHTA and CDR2 FQGNSA. The CDR3 extends over 15 amino acids. V lost 2 bases and J 0 bases, leaving 7 bases between the germline ends. CDR3 residues: CTSSLRQTNTGELFF. As DNA, the CDR3 is TGTACCAGCAGCTTACGACAGACGAACACCGGGGAGCTGTTTTTT.

The rearrangement joins TRBV6-5 to TRBJ2-3; tentatively, D is TRBD2 (6 bases). Looked up from germline, CDR1 is MNHEY and CDR2 is SVGAGI. V lost 10 bases and J 6 bases, leaving 14 bases between the germline ends. The CDR3 runs to 12 residues. The CDR3 reads CATGGVMDTQYF. CDR3 nucleotides: TGTGCCACGGGCGGGGTCATGGATACGCAGTATTTT.

This clone appeared a few times. This chain connects TRBV19 to TRBJ1-2; 7 nucleotides line up with TRBD1. From germline, CDR1 is LNHDA and CDR2 SQIVND (reference sequence). The CDR3 consists of 15 residues. V gave up 1 base and J gave up 4 bases; unmatched junction bases: 6. In DNA, the CDR3 is TGTGCCAGTAGTATAGCCTGGGACAGAGCCTATGGCTACACCTTC. Translation gives CASSIAWDRAYGYTF.

This chain joins TRBV28 and TRBJ1-2, with D maybe TRBD1 (6 bases). Germline CDR1 is MDHEN and CDR2 is SYDVKM. The CDR3 runs to 14 residues. With 5 bases removed from V and 4 bases from J, the gap between germline ends came to 14 bases. The CDR3 loop reads CASSQSGGRYGYTF. Written as DNA, the CDR3 is TGTGCCAGCAGTCAAAGCGGGGGGCGCTATGGCTACACCTTC.

This chain connects TRBV5-6 to TRBJ2-5; 8 bases match TRBD1. This CDR3 contains 14 residues. The V gene end was trimmed by 4 bases and the J gene end by 2 bases; junction bases not matched to a gene: 4. From germline, CDR1 is SGHDT and CDR2 YYEEEE. DNA for the CDR3: TGTGCCAGCAGCCGTGACAGGGGTCAAGAGACCCAGTACTTC. Residues: CASSRDRGQETQYF.

This chain links TRBV11-3 with TRBJ1-1; the D gene is possibly TRBD1 (6 bases). Deletions cut 0 bases from V and 1 base from J, with 9 bases between. The CDR3 contains 15 residues. Germline V CDR1 and CDR2: SGHNT, YENEEA. CDR3 coding DNA: TGTGCCAGCAGCTTAGAGGGACAAAAGAACACTGAAGCTTTCTTT. Translated: CASSLEGQKNTEAFF.